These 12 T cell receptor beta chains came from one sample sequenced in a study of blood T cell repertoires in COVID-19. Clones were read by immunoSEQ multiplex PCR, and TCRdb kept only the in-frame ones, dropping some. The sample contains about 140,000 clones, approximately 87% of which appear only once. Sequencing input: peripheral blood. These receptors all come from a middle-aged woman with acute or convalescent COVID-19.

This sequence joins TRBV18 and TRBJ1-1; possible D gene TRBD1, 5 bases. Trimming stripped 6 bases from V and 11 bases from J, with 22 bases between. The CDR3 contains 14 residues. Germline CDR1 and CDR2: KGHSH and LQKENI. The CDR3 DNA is TGTGCCAGCTCCCACCGGGACTCCGGAGGTCAGGCTTTCTTT. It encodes CASSHRDSGGQAFF.

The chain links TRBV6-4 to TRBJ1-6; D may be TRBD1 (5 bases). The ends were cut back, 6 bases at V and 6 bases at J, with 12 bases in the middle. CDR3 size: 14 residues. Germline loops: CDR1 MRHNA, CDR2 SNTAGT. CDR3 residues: CASSPQGGNSPLHF. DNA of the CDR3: TGTGCCAGCAGCCCGCAGGGTGGTAATTCACCCCTCCACTTT.

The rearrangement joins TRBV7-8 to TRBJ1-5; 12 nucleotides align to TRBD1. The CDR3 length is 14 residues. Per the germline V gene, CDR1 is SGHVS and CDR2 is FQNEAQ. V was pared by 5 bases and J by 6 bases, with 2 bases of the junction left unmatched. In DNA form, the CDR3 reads TGTGCCAGCAGCGGGGACAGGGGGCGTCAGCCCCAGCATTTT. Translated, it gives CASSGDRGRQPQHF.

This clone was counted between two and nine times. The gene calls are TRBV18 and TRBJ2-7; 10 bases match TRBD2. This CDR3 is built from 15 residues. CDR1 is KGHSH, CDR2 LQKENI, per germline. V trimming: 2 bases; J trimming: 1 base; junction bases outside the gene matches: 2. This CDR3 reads CASSPRAGGSYEQYF. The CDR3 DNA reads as TGTGCCAGCTCACCAAGAGCGGGAGGGTCCTACGAGCAGTACTTC. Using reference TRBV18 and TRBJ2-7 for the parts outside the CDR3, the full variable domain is NAGVMQNPRHLVRRRGQEARLRCSPMKGHSHVYWYRQLPEEGLKFMVYLQKENIIDESGMPKERFSAEFPKEGPSILRIQQVVRGDSAAYFCASSPRAGGSYEQYFGPGTRLTVT.

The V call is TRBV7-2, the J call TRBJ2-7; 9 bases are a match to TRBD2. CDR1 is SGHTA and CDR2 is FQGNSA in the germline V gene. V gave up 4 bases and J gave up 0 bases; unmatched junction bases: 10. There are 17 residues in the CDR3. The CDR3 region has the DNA TGTGCCAGCAGCTCCCCCCGGGTAGCGGGGGACTCCTACGAGCAGTACTTC. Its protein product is CASSSPRVAGDSYEQYF.

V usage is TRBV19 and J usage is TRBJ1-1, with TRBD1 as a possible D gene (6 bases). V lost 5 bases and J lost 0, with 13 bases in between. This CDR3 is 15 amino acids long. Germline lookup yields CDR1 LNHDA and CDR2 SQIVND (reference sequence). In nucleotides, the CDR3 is TGTGCCAGTAGTGTAAGAGACAGGCTGAACACTGAAGCTTTCTTT. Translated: CASSVRDRLNTEAFF.

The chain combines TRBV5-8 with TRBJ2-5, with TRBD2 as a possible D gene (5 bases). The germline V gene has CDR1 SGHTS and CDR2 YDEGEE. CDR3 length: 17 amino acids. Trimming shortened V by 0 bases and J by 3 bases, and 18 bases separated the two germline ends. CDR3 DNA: TGTGCCAGCAGCTTGGTCGGGGAATCGAGGGTGGAAGAGACCCAGTACTTC. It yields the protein CASSLVGESRVEETQYF.

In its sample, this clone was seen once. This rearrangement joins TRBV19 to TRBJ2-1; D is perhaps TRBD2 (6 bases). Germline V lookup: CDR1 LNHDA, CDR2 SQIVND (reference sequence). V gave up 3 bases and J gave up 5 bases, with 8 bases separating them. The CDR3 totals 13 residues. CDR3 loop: CASSIWGDNEQFF. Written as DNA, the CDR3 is TGTGCCAGTAGTATCTGGGGGGACAATGAGCAGTTCTTC.

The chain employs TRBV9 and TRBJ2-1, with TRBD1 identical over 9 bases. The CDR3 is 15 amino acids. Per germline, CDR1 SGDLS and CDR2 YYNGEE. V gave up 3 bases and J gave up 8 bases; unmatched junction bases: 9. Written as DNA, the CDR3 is TGTGCCAGCAGCGCCGGGACAGGGAGGTTGTATGAGCAGTTCTTC. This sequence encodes CASSAGTGRLYEQFF.

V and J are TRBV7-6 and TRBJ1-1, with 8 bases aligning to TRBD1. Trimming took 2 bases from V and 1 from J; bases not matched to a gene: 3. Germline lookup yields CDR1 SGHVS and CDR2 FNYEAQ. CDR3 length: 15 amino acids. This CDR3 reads CASSLQGAANTEAFF. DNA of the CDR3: TGTGCCAGCAGCTTACAGGGGGCGGCGAACACTGAAGCTTTCTTT.

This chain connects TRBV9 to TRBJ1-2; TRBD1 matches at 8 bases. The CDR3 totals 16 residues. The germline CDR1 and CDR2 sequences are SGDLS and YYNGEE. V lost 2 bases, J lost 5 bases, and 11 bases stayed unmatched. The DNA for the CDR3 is TGTGCCAGCAGCGTGGGACATCGACAGGGGTGGTATGGCTACACCTTC. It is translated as CASSVGHRQGWYGYTF.

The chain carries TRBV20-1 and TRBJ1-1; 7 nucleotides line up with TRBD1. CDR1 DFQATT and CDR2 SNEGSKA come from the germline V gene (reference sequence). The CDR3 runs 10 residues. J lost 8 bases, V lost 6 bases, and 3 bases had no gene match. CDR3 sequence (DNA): TGCAGTGCCGCGGACAGGGAAGCTTTCTTT. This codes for CSAADREAFF.